The entry below gives a single T cell receptor beta chain sequence along with its context. The data derive from a study of technical replicates of blood from a handful of donors. Libraries were prepared by immunoSEQ multiplex PCR; TCRdb keeps only in-frame clonotypes and omits some of them. Of approximately 85,000 clones listed, around 94% were seen once; the top ten hold less than 0.3%. The junction had 8 bases not matched to a gene; V was cut back by 2 bases and J by 3 bases. The CDR3 runs 16 residues. CDR1 and CDR2 (germline): MNHEY, SVGAGI. The material sequenced was T cells isolated from PBMCs. This clonotype was obtained from a human donor in good health. This sequence joins TRBV6-5 and TRBJ2-7, with 9 bases lining up with TRBD2. DNA of the CDR3: TGTGCCAGCAGTTACGATCCAGCGGGGGGACTCTACGAGCAGTACTTC. Encoded protein: CASSYDPAGGLYEQYF.